This TCR beta chain was sequenced during a study of cytomegalovirus exposure and HLA in healthy donors. Study context: Findings of an earlier analysis included some 110 million unique TCR beta sequences from some 180 million T cells. Study outcomes and limitations: Analyzed later, most CMV-associated TCR beta chains appeared HLA-restricted. A further, later analysis showed that HLA-associated TCR beta chains (compared with equally common others) were more clonally expanded. The authors enumerated over 150 TCR beta chains as linked to cytomegalovirus.

13 Jbeta primers and 60 Vbeta primers were used for the PCR. Here immunoSEQ multiplex PCR was the method, and the copy in TCRdb shows in-frame clones only, minus some. The repertoire has more than 90,000 clones, under 80% of them found once; the top ten carry roughly 2%. This CDR3 comprises 16 residues. The ends lost 6 bases at V and 6 bases at J; junction bases unmatched: 12. Germline CDR1 LNHDA, CDR2 SQIVND (reference sequence). A single count supports this clone. Its cognate antigen is unknown. The sequencing input was PBMCs. The clonotype originates from a man aged 35 to 55 in good health and CMV-seronegative. The chain carries TRBV19 and TRBJ2-3; TRBD2 aligns across 10 bases. In DNA form, the CDR3 reads TGTGCCAGTAGCCCTAGCGGGAGAGCTAGCAGTGATACGCAGTATTTT. Its protein is CASSPSGRASSDTQYF. Full variable domain (missing parts from reference TRBV19 and TRBJ2-3): DGGITQSPKYLFRKEGQNVTLSCEQNLNHDAMYWYRQDPGQGLRLIYYSQIVNDFQKGDIAEGYSVSREKKESFPLTVTSAQKNPTAFYLCASSPSGRASSDTQYFGPGTRLTVL.